A selection of T cell receptor beta chains follows, all from one sample in a study of T cells in localized non-small cell lung cancer. The repertoire was sequenced with immunoSEQ multiplex PCR; TCRdb's copy has only in-frame clones and lacks some. The table records about 7,300 clones, around 23% of them present only once. The sample in question was lung tumor tissue, obtained before any cancer treatment. Receptors originate from a man aged 35-75 years with stage III squamous cell lung carcinoma. CDR3s include the opening cysteine and the closing phenylalanine or tryptophan. Each record gives: V gene, clone size, D gene, J gene, CDR3 length, CDR3 DNA, CDR3 protein. The D gene is left open where the match is weak. Clone size, where shown, is once, few, many, or a class for clones that have expanded.

v_gene: TRBV29-1
abundance: once
d_gene: TRBD2
j_gene: TRBJ2-1
len: 15
CDR3nt: TGCAGCGCCGGCGTAGCGGGAGGGAGCTACAATGAGCAGTTCTTC
CDR3aa: CSAGVAGGSYNEQFF

v_gene: TRBV5-1
abundance: once
d_gene: -
j_gene: TRBJ2-1
len: 15
CDR3nt: TGCGCCAGCAGCTTGGCAGGAGAAACCTACAATGAGCAGTTCTTC
CDR3aa: CASSLAGETYNEQFF

v_gene: TRBV11-3
abundance: many
d_gene: -
j_gene: TRBJ2-7
len: 16
CDR3nt: TGTGCCAGCAGCTTACCCGGCTATGCCGGGGGCGTCGAGCAGTACTTC
CDR3aa: CASSLPGYAGGVEQYF

v_gene: TRBV6-8
abundance: few
d_gene: TRBD2
j_gene: TRBJ2-1
len: 14
CDR3nt: TGTGCCAGCAGTTATGGGACTAGTAACGATGAGCAGTTCTTC
CDR3aa: CASSYGTSNDEQFF

v_gene: TRBV28
abundance: few
d_gene: TRBD2
j_gene: TRBJ2-1
len: 16
CDR3nt: TGTGCCAGCACCCTCTCGGGAGCGGGAGGAATCAATGAGCAGTTCTTC
CDR3aa: CASTLSGAGGINEQFF

v_gene: TRBV2
abundance: -
d_gene: TRBD2
j_gene: TRBJ2-3
len: 17
CDR3nt: TGTGCCAGCAGAAAGACTAGCGGGGGGGGCCGCACAGATACGCAGTATTTT
CDR3aa: CASRKTSGGGRTDTQYF

v_gene: TRBV11-3
abundance: few
d_gene: -
j_gene: TRBJ1-1
len: 15
CDR3nt: TGTGCCAGCAGCTTAGTCAGGACTAAGAACACTGAAGCTTTCTTT
CDR3aa: CASSLVRTKNTEAFF

v_gene: TRBV25-1
abundance: -
d_gene: -
j_gene: TRBJ2-3
len: 13
CDR3nt: TGTGCCAGCAGTACACTAGGGAAAGATACGCAGTATTTT
CDR3aa: CASSTLGKDTQYF

v_gene: TRBV19
abundance: -
d_gene: -
j_gene: TRBJ2-1
len: 16
CDR3nt: TGTGCCAGTAGTATAGATGAGAGGCCAGGCTACAATGAGCAGTTCTTC
CDR3aa: CASSIDERPGYNEQFF

v_gene: TRBV15
abundance: few
d_gene: -
j_gene: TRBJ2-3
len: 14
CDR3nt: TGTGCCACCAGCAGAGCCCAGGGGAGGGATTCGCAGTATTTT
CDR3aa: CATSRAQGRDSQYF

v_gene: TRBV23-1
abundance: -
d_gene: -
j_gene: TRBJ2-2
len: 15
CDR3nt: TGCGCCAGCAGTCAGGGGAGGCGAAACACCGGGGAGCTGTTTTTT
CDR3aa: CASSQGRRNTGELFF

v_gene: TRBV5-1
abundance: -
d_gene: TRBD1
j_gene: TRBJ2-1
len: 15
CDR3nt: TGCGCCAGCAGCCCGGGGACAGGGACCTACAATGAGCAGTTCTTC
CDR3aa: CASSPGTGTYNEQFF

v_gene: TRBV6-8
abundance: -
d_gene: TRBD2
j_gene: TRBJ2-5
len: 17
CDR3nt: TGTGCCAGCAGTTACACCAAACTCGGACTAGCGGCGGAGACCCAGTACTTC
CDR3aa: CASSYTKLGLAAETQYF

v_gene: TRBV11-3
abundance: medium-sized
d_gene: -
j_gene: TRBJ1-1
len: 14
CDR3nt: TGTGCCAGCAGCTTAGATCAGGTTGGGACTGAAGCTTTCTTT
CDR3aa: CASSLDQVGTEAFF

v_gene: TRBV30
abundance: -
d_gene: TRBD1
j_gene: TRBJ1-5
len: 15
CDR3nt: TGTGCCTGGAGCCGGCAGGGGGCAAGCAATCAGCCCCAGCATTTT
CDR3aa: CAWSRQGASNQPQHF

v_gene: TRBV28
abundance: -
d_gene: TRBD2
j_gene: TRBJ2-4
len: 14
CDR3nt: TGTGCCAGCAGTTTTATAGCGGGGCAAAACATTCAGTACTTC
CDR3aa: CASSFIAGQNIQYF

v_gene: TRBV9
abundance: -
d_gene: TRBD1
j_gene: TRBJ1-6
len: 15
CDR3nt: TGTGCCAGCAGCGTAGAGGAAACAGGGGGTCTTCCCCTCCACTTT
CDR3aa: CASSVEETGGLPLHF

v_gene: TRBV11-3
abundance: -
d_gene: -
j_gene: TRBJ1-1
len: 15
CDR3nt: TGTGCCAGCGGGTACCCGGGGAGGGGGAAATCTGAAGCTTTCTTT
CDR3aa: CASGYPGRGKSEAFF

v_gene: TRBV18
abundance: -
d_gene: -
j_gene: TRBJ2-2
len: 16
CDR3nt: TGTGCCAGCTCACCACCGGTCAGGGGTGACACCGGGGAGCTGTTTTTT
CDR3aa: CASSPPVRGDTGELFF

v_gene: TRBV4-1
abundance: -
d_gene: -
j_gene: TRBJ1-5
len: 17
CDR3nt: TGCGCCAGCAGCCAAGATGGACGGCCAGGGGAGTACCAGCCCCAGCATTTT
CDR3aa: CASSQDGRPGEYQPQHF

v_gene: TRBV4-1
abundance: -
d_gene: -
j_gene: TRBJ1-5
len: 14
CDR3nt: TGCGCCAGCAGCCAATCCCAGGGAAATCAGCCCCAGCATTTT
CDR3aa: CASSQSQGNQPQHF